Listed here are 5 T cell receptor beta chains from one sample, sequenced in a study of cytomegalovirus exposure and HLA in healthy donors. PCR used 60 Vbeta primers and 13 Jbeta primers. The repertoire was sequenced with immunoSEQ multiplex PCR; TCRdb's copy has only in-frame clones and lacks some. In the table there are about 190,000 clones, about four fifths of which are singletons. Sequencing input: PBMCs. Every receptor here comes from a woman aged 25-40 years in good health and CMV-seropositive.

This rearrangement joins TRBV18 to TRBJ2-7; a weak D match, TRBD1 (6 bases). The germline V gene has CDR1 KGHSH and CDR2 LQKENI. The CDR3 is made up of 16 amino acids. Trimming took 2 bases from V and 7 from J, leaving 21 bases between them. CDR3: CASSPEGWGATGEQYF. The CDR3, as DNA: TGTGCCAGCTCACCAGAAGGTTGGGGCGCGACAGGTGAGCAGTACTTC.

This clone was seen just once. The chain recombines TRBV19 with TRBJ2-1, with 12 nucleotides matching TRBD2. The V segment lost 6 bases and the J segment 9 bases; nucleotides outside the gene matches: 6. The germline V gene encodes CDR1 LNHDA and CDR2 SQIVND (reference sequence). The CDR3 totals 14 residues. The CDR3 spells CASRTSGRPLEQFF. Written as DNA, the CDR3 is TGTGCCAGTAGAACTAGCGGGAGGCCCCTTGAGCAGTTCTTC.

In the case of this clone: Additional DNA sequences in this sample encode the identical CDR3. This chain connects TRBV13 to TRBJ2-7; D gene uncertain. The CDR3 has 13 residues. Trimming pared 0 bases from V and 2 bases from J, leaving 5 bases between. Germline CDR1 and CDR2: PRHDT and FYEKMQ (reference sequence). The chain's CDR3 is CASSLGLTYEQYF. CDR3 coding DNA: TGTGCCAGCAGCTTAGGCTTAACCTACGAGCAGTACTTC.

The chain has TRBV7-8 and TRBJ2-7; tentatively, D is TRBD1 (5 bases). CDR3 length: 15 residues. V gave up 3 bases and J gave up 5 bases, with 17 bases separating them. Germline loops: CDR1 SGHVS, CDR2 FQNEAQ. The DNA for the CDR3 is TGTGCCAGCAGCTTCTCAGGGCAGGGTGACCACGAGCAGTACTTC. Amino acids: CASSFSGQGDHEQYF.

This clone was detected only once. CDR3 sequence (DNA): TGTGCCACCAGCAGGGGAGGTCAGTTCGATGAAAAACTGTTTTTT. This codes for CATSRGGQFDEKLFF. V and J are TRBV15 and TRBJ1-4; D unresolved. Germline V gene data show CDR1 as LNHNV and CDR2 as YYDKDF (reference sequence). The ends were cut back, 3 bases at V and 6 bases at J, with 14 bases in the middle. The CDR3 totals 15 residues. The complete variable domain, with remaining parts taken from reference TRBV15 and TRBJ1-4, reads DAMVIQNPRYQVTQFGKPVTLSCSQTLNHNVMYWYQQKSSQAPKLLFHYYDKDFNNEADTPDNFQSRRPNTSFCFLDIRSPGLGDTAMYLCATSRGGQFDEKLFFGSGTQLSVL.